Below, one T cell receptor beta chain is given with its context. What it binds is unknown. This sample is part of a study of CD4 T cells in relation to SARS-CoV-2 and coronaviruses. Study information: No peptide or an HIV-1 Nef peptide pool served as negative control.

General study findings and limits: Crossreactivity was assessed only for spike protein, not other viral proteins.

The unexposed donors gave CD4+ T cells in about 2011-2018, prior to COVID-19. After ten to eleven days of culture, CD4+ T cells were isolated. As cell numbers allowed, unexposed-donor CD4+ T cells faced SARS-CoV-2 S/N and four cold-coronavirus spikes. Fresh IL-2 medium replaced half the medium on days 3 and 7. TCRdb keeps only in-frame clones here, not all; method: immunoSEQ multiplex PCR. The table records some 21,000 clones, about 70% of them present only once. Sequenced: CD4+ T cells from PBMCs, cultured in vitro. The sequence derives from a human donor in good health.

In DNA form, the CDR3 reads TGTGCCAGCAGCCAAGATAGTGGAGATCGGGTCAATCAGCCCCAGCATTTT. Its translation is CASSQDSGDRVNQPQHF. This chain uses TRBV4-2 with TRBJ1-5, with D hard to call. The CDR3 consists of 17 residues. Germline values: CDR1 LGHNA, CDR2 YNFKEQ. The V end lost 0 bases, the J end lost 3 bases, and 15 bases lay between the germline ends.